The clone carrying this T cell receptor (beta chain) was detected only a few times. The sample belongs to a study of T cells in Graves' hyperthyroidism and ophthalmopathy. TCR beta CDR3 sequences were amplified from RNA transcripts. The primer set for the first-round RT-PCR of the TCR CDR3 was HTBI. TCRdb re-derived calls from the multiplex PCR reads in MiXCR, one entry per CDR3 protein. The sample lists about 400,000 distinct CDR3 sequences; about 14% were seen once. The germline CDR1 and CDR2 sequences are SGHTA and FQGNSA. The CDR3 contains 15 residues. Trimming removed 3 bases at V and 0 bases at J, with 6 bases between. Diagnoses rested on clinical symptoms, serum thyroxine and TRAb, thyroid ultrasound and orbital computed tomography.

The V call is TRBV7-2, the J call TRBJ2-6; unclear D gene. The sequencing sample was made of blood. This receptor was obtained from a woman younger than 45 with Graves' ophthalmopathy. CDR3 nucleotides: TGTGCCAGCAGCTTTTTGGGCTCTGGGGCCAACGTCCTGACTTTC. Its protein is CASSFLGSGANVLTF.